This passage covers 26 T cell receptor beta chains from one sample sequenced in a study of identical twins. TCRdb independently ran MiXCR on the 5' RACE reads; one entry per CDR3 protein. The table records roughly 1.6 million distinct CDR3 sequences, 25% to 35% of them present only once. The sequenced sample was cord blood. Receptors were obtained from a newborn girl in good health.

This clonotype was seen more than once but under ten times. The gene calls are TRBV27 and TRBJ2-1; D unclear. The J call may be in error: the DNA end matches TRBJ2-7 better. The CDR3 is made up of 15 amino acids. Germline-derived CDR1 and CDR2 are MNHEY and SMNVEV (reference sequence). The CDR3 protein is CASSSTHASYNEQYF. The DNA of the CDR3 is TGTGCCAGCAGCTCTACACATGCCTCCTACAATGAGCAGTACTTC.

V gene TRBV6-1 combines with J gene TRBJ1-1; 9 bases agree with TRBD1. The trim removed 5 bases at V and 2 bases at J, leaving 6 bases unmatched. Germline CDR1 is MNHNS and CDR2 is SASEGT. The CDR3 extends over 15 amino acids. In DNA form, the CDR3 reads TGTGCCAGCAGTCCCGTTACAGGGGGCAACACTGAAGCTTTCTTT. It encodes CASSPVTGGNTEAFF.

The chain uses TRBV5-1 and TRBJ2-1; D might be TRBD2 (5 bases). This CDR3 is 16 amino acids long. Germline CDR1 and CDR2: SGHRS and YFSETQ. Trimming stripped 1 base from V and 1 base from J, with 12 bases between. The DNA for the CDR3 is TGCGCCAGCAGCTTGCCGACTATAGCGTCCTACAATGAGCAGTTCTTC. Its protein product is CASSLPTIASYNEQFF.

This clonotype was found a few times. V and J are TRBV24-1 and TRBJ1-1, with D possibly being TRBD1 (5 bases). Per the germline V gene, CDR1 is KGHDR and CDR2 is SFDVKD. The CDR3 has 15 amino acids. Trimming took off 4 bases at V and 0 bases at J, with 11 bases between the two ends. CDR3 bases: TGTGCCACCAGTGAGGGAGGGGATATGAACACTGAAGCTTTCTTT. Its protein product is CATSEGGDMNTEAFF.

A word on this clonotype: One junction end disagrees with the germline gene, perhaps due to a read error. The genes are TRBV12-3 or TRBV12-4 and TRBJ2-3, with a possible D match to TRBD2 (8 bases). CDR3 length: 15 amino acids. CDR3 sequence: CASSSRGAGTDAQYF. CDR3 DNA: TGTGCCAGCAGTTCGCGGGGGGCTGGGACAGATGCGCAGTATTTT.

The rearrangement links TRBV6-2 or TRBV6-3 to TRBJ2-1, with 10 bases lining up with TRBD2. This CDR3 region has 16 residues. Germline CDR1 MNHEY, CDR2 SVGEGT. V shed 5 bases and J 6 bases; nucleotides not matched to a gene: 10. The DNA of the CDR3 is TGTGCCAGCAGTGTATCCGGGACTAGCGTTTGCAATGAGCAGTTCTTC. This encodes CASSVSGTSVCNEQFF.

The rearrangement links TRBV11-1 to TRBJ2-5; no clear D. The ends were cut back, 8 bases at V and 0 bases at J, with 7 bases in the middle. This CDR3 comprises 12 residues. Per the germline V gene, CDR1 is SGHAT and CDR2 is FQDESV (reference sequence). The CDR3 bases are TGTGCCAGCGCACTGTACCAAGAGACCCAGTACTTC. It yields the protein CASALYQETQYF. The full variable domain, completed using reference TRBV11-1 and TRBJ2-5, is EAEVAQSPRYKITEKSQAVAFWCDPISGHATLYWYRQILGQGPELLVQFQDESVVDDSQLPKDRFSAERLKGVDSTLKIQPAELGDSAMYLCASALYQETQYFGPGTRLLVL.

This chain joins TRBV10-3 and TRBJ2-3; D possibly matches TRBD1 or TRBD2 (6 bases each). The ends were cut back, 8 bases at V and 5 bases at J, with 17 bases in the middle. The germline V gene encodes CDR1 ENHRY and CDR2 SYGVKD. This CDR3 contains 14 residues. This CDR3 reads CAIGPARGRDTQYF. CDR3 in DNA: TGTGCCATCGGCCCAGCTCGGGGGCGAGATACGCAGTATTTT.

The V call is TRBV7-2, the J call TRBJ2-5, with 8 bases identical to TRBD1. V trimming: 6 bases; J trimming: 1 base; junction bases outside the gene matches: 4. Germline CDR1 is SGHTA and CDR2 is FQGNSA. This CDR3 spans 14 amino acids. CDR3 sequence: CASRVTGGQETQYF. The DNA for the CDR3 is TGTGCCAGCAGGGTTACAGGGGGCCAAGAGACCCAGTACTTC.

The chain joins TRBV20-1 to TRBJ2-7; the D is unclear. The V and J ends lost 0 bases and 5 bases respectively, with 5 bases between them. The germline V gene has CDR1 DFQATT and CDR2 SNEGSKA (reference sequence). The CDR3 is 11 amino acids. The DNA of the CDR3 is TGCAGTGCTAGAGATGACCACGAGCAGTACTTC. Translated: CSARDDHEQYF.

The chain joins TRBV6-6 to TRBJ2-7; 7 positions agree with TRBD1. This CDR3 contains 17 residues. Germline V gene lookup returns CDR1 MNHNY and CDR2 SVGAGI (reference sequence). J lost 3 bases, V lost 2 bases, and 13 bases had no gene match. This chain's CDR3 is CASSYPKQGRSLYEQYF. In DNA, the CDR3 is TGTGCCAGCAGTTACCCTAAACAGGGGAGAAGCCTCTACGAGCAGTACTTC.

This clonotype has only a few counts. The CDR3 sequence is CSVEVTSTGELFF. CDR3 DNA: TGCAGCGTTGAGGTCACTAGCACCGGGGAGCTGTTTTTT. The rearrangement uses TRBV29-1 and TRBJ2-2; D perhaps matches TRBD2 (5 bases). Trimming pared 3 bases from V and 4 bases from J, leaving 9 bases between. The CDR3 sequence is 13 residues long. Germline values: CDR1 SQVTM, CDR2 ANQGSEA.

This chain joins TRBV27 and TRBJ2-7; D may be TRBD1 (5 bases). V was clipped by 5 bases and J by 0 bases, with 17 bases between them. From germline, CDR1 is MNHEY and CDR2 SMNVEV (reference sequence). The length of the CDR3 is 16 residues. The CDR3: CASSVIRVEPSYEQYF. The CDR3 DNA reads as TGTGCCAGCAGTGTAATCAGGGTGGAGCCCTCCTACGAGCAGTACTTC.

With regard to this clonotype: A junction boundary mismatches the germline segment, possibly from a read error. The genes are TRBV4-2 and TRBJ2-7; D gene unclear. CDR1 LGHNA and CDR2 YNFKEQ come from the germline V gene. This CDR3 has 15 residues. The CDR3 DNA is TGTGCCAGCAGCCATTCTAGAGAAAGCTCCTGCGAGCAGTACTTC. Its translation is CASSHSRESSCEQYF.

This rearrangement joins TRBV20-1 to TRBJ2-5; 7 bases line up with TRBD1. Germline CDR1 is DFQATT and CDR2 is SNEGSKA (reference sequence). The CDR3 contains 16 residues. V lost 3 bases, J lost 4 bases, and 14 bases stayed unmatched. This CDR3 reads CSASDRDPHRGETQYF. In nucleotides, the CDR3 is TGCAGTGCTAGTGACCGTGACCCGCACAGGGGAGAGACCCAGTACTTC.

This clonotype was picked up a small number of times. V is TRBV6-5 and J is TRBJ2-7, with D tentatively TRBD1 (6 bases). This CDR3 region has 15 residues. Germline-derived CDR1 and CDR2 are MNHEY and SVGAGI. V gave up 2 bases and J gave up 4 bases, with 15 bases separating them. The DNA of the CDR3 is TGTGCCAGCAGTTACGCCCGGCAGGGGTGGTACGAGCAGTACTTC. This codes for CASSYARQGWYEQYF.

The chain joins TRBV4-1 to TRBJ2-1, with 8 bases identical to TRBD2. Per germline, CDR1 MGHRA and CDR2 YSYEKL. With 4 bases clipped from V and 7 bases from J, the junction kept 12 bases outside the gene matches. The CDR3 sequence is 16 residues long. The DNA for the CDR3 is TGCGCCAGCAGCCTACGAAGCGGGAGAGTCAGAAATGAGCAGTTCTTC. Translated: CASSLRSGRVRNEQFF.

The sample holds a few counts of this clonotype. V usage is TRBV15 and J usage is TRBJ1-5; the D is unclear. Trimming took 1 base from V and 1 from J, leaving 8 bases between them. The germline V gene has CDR1 LNHNV and CDR2 YYDKDF (reference sequence). The CDR3 loop spans 15 amino acids. This chain's CDR3 is CATSRGQLSNQPQHF. The CDR3 bases are TGTGCCACCAGCAGAGGCCAACTGAGCAATCAGCCCCAGCATTTT.

The chain couples TRBV12-3 or TRBV12-4 to TRBJ1-5; a weak D match, TRBD1 (5 bases). This CDR3 region has 17 residues. V was cut by 8 bases and J by 8 bases, with 28 bases left in between. Here the CDR3 DNA reads TGTGCCAGCTCCCCATACAGGTTTTGGCGCAATCGTGAGCCCCAGCATTTT. This translates into CASSPYRFWRNREPQHF.

About this clonotype: This may be a read error: a much more frequent sequence differs by one nucleotide. V and J are TRBV20-1 and TRBJ2-5, with 8 bases that match TRBD2. Judging by the DNA end, TRBJ2-1 fits better; the J call may be wrong. CDR1 is DFQATT and CDR2 is SNEGSKA in the germline V gene (reference sequence). CDR3 size: 14 residues. The CDR3 loop is CSASLAAKQETQFF. CDR3 sequence (DNA): TGCAGTGCCTCACTAGCGGCGAAACAAGAGACCCAGTTCTTC.

The chain employs TRBV7-2 and TRBJ1-1; tentatively, D is TRBD1 (5 bases). CDR1 and CDR2 from the germline V gene are SGHTA and FQGNSA. The CDR3 loop spans 15 amino acids. Trimming left V 0 bases short and J 2 bases short, with 10 bases between. DNA of the CDR3: TGTGCCAGCAGCTTAGCCGGGGCGGCCAACACTGAAGCTTTCTTT. Its protein is CASSLAGAANTEAFF.

The chain links TRBV7-9 to TRBJ2-1; 9 nucleotides match TRBD2. J gave up 4 bases and V 5 bases, and 9 bases lay outside the gene matches. Germline V gene data show CDR1 as SEHNR and CDR2 as FQNEAQ (reference sequence). The CDR3 runs 16 residues. The CDR3 sequence: CASSPRAGGPYNEQFF. DNA of the CDR3: TGTGCCAGCAGCCCTCGGGCGGGAGGGCCGTACAATGAGCAGTTCTTC.

A note on this clonotype: Being one base from a much bigger clone, this may be a read error. This chain links TRBV6-6 with TRBJ1-2; the D is unclear. CDR1 and CDR2 (germline): MNHNY, SVGAGI (reference sequence). With 4 bases removed from V and 5 bases from J, the gap between germline ends came to 11 bases. The CDR3 is 13 residues long. Written as DNA, the CDR3 is TGTGCCAGCAGTTCTCGCTCTGGGTATGGCTACACCTTC. Protein sequence: CASSSRSGYGYTF.

V gene TRBV2 combines with J gene TRBJ2-1; D is uncertain. CDR3 length: 14 residues. Germline V gene lookup returns CDR1 SNHLY and CDR2 FYNNEI. V was cut by 4 bases and J by 6 bases, with 13 bases left in between. The CDR3 protein is CASSVIESGNEQFF. The DNA for the CDR3 is TGTGCCAGCAGTGTAATCGAGTCAGGCAATGAGCAGTTCTTC.

This clonotype turned up a few times. The rearrangement joins TRBV11-3 to TRBJ2-2, with D possibly being TRBD1 (6 bases). The CDR3 consists of 15 residues. Germline V lookup: CDR1 SGHNT, CDR2 YENEEA. Trimming pared 2 bases from V and 3 bases from J, leaving 10 bases between. The CDR3 DNA reads TGTGCCAGCAGCTTACAGGGGTTCGACACCGGGGAGCTGTTTTTT. Its translation is CASSLQGFDTGELFF. Drawing the rest from reference TRBV11-3 and TRBJ2-2, the complete variable domain is EAGVVQSPRYKIIEKKQPVAFWCNPISGHNTLYWYLQNLGQGPELLIRYENEEAVDDSQLPKDRFSAERLKGVDSTLKIQPAELGDSAVYLCASSLQGFDTGELFFGEGSRLTVL.

This clonotype was seen more than once but under ten times. V is TRBV4-2 and J is TRBJ1-5; D may be TRBD1 (5 bases). This CDR3 spans 15 amino acids. CDR1 and CDR2 from the germline V gene are LGHNA and YNFKEQ. With 0 bases removed from V and 7 bases from J, the gap between germline ends came to 13 bases. For the CDR3, the DNA is TGTGCCAGCAGCCAAGATAGGAGGGACGACCAGCCCCAGCATTTT. Its translation: CASSQDRRDDQPQHF.